This T cell receptor (beta chain) was captured in a study of CD8 T cells in ankylosing spondylitis. Overall study results and limits: As reported, disease-linked clones showed significant enrichment in matched ankylosing spondylitis synovial fluid. A TCR beta motif of several highly homologous variants appeared characteristic of ankylosing spondylitis blood.

The CDR3 length is 17 residues. V lost 0 bases, J lost 5 bases, and 5 bases stayed unmatched. Looked up from germline, CDR1 is SGHTA and CDR2 is FQGNSA. Details on this clonotype: Its specificity is unknown.

Researchers built TCR beta libraries using quantitative 5'-RACE with molecular barcodes. TCRdb redid the calling of the 5' RACE reads with MiXCR, one entry per CDR3 protein. Here the sample spans 250,000 or so distinct CDR3 sequences, 10% to 13% being singletons. The clonotype comes from a male donor with ankylosing spondylitis or in good health (not recorded which). The sample comprised blood, either unsorted or a sorted T cell fraction (not recorded which). The chain couples TRBV7-2 to TRBJ2-1; 12 bases fit TRBD2. The CDR3: CASSLAGGLAGNNEQFF. In DNA form, the CDR3 reads TGTGCCAGCAGCTTAGCGGGGGGACTAGCGGGTAACAATGAGCAGTTCTTC.